Each of the 26 T cell receptor beta chains below was sequenced from the same sample in a study of OX40 agonist ivuxolimab in advanced cancers. Profiling relied on immunoSEQ multiplex PCR, and the TCRdb table lists in-frame clones only, not all of them. The data contain 8,000 to 10,000 clones, about nine tenths of them singletons. Sequencing was performed on CD4+ or CD8+ T cells sorted from blood, taken in a trial of the OX40 agonist ivuxolimab. Source of these receptors: an adult with an advanced solid tumor such as melanoma, head and neck, liver or kidney cancer.

The chain recombines TRBV19 with TRBJ2-5; 8 bases match TRBD1. This CDR3 contains 12 residues. With V trimmed by 8 bases and J by 6 bases, 5 bases remained unmatched. Germline assignment: CDR1 LNHDA and CDR2 SQIVND (reference sequence). The CDR3 bases are TGTGCCAGTCAAGACAGGGGACAGACCCAGTACTTC. Translated, it gives CASQDRGQTQYF.

J is TRBJ1-1 and V is TRBV27, with TRBD1 identical over 11 bases. Looked up from germline, CDR1 is MNHEY and CDR2 is SMNVEV (reference sequence). This CDR3 region has 19 residues. The ends lost 6 bases at V and 0 bases at J; junction bases unmatched: 15. The CDR3 sequence: CASSTKFTGTGGLNTEAFF. The CDR3 DNA sequence: TGTGCCAGCAGCACCAAATTCACCGGGACAGGGGGATTGAACACTGAAGCTTTCTTT.

This chain links TRBV7-7 with TRBJ2-1; 8 bases line up with TRBD1. Germline V gene lookup returns CDR1 SSHAT and CDR2 FNYEAQ (reference sequence). Trimming cost V 5 bases and J 3 bases; bases outside gene matches: 9. The CDR3 sequence is 16 residues long. For the CDR3, the DNA is TGTGCCAGCAGCGCCATCCAGGGGGCCGACTACAATGAGCAGTTCTTC. Protein product: CASSAIQGADYNEQFF.

The chain joins TRBV27 to TRBJ2-1; 7 nucleotides match TRBD1. J was trimmed by 2 bases and V by 7 bases; bases with no gene match: 11. Germline assignment: CDR1 MNHEY and CDR2 SMNVEV (reference sequence). The CDR3 runs to 16 residues. Written as DNA, the CDR3 is TGTGCCAGCACCAAACAGACAGGGAGACCCTACAATGAGCAGTTCTTC. Amino acid sequence: CASTKQTGRPYNEQFF.

This chain connects TRBV6-5 to TRBJ2-4; D may be TRBD1 (6 bases). CDR3 size: 14 residues. Germline V gene lookup returns CDR1 MNHEY and CDR2 SVGAGI. V was trimmed by 2 bases and J by 3 bases, leaving 8 bases between them. The CDR3 sequence: CASSYIGGKNIQYF. The CDR3, as DNA: TGTGCCAGCAGTTACATAGGGGGCAAAAACATTCAGTACTTC.

This chain links TRBV11-2 with TRBJ2-7; D unclear. With 2 bases removed from V and 5 bases from J, the gap between germline ends came to 10 bases. The CDR3 is made up of 13 amino acids. CDR1 and CDR2 (germline): SGHAT, FQNNGV. Here the CDR3 reads CASSLLGINEQYF. For the CDR3, the DNA is TGTGCCAGCAGCTTATTAGGGATCAACGAGCAGTACTTC. The entire variable domain, with the rest obtained from reference TRBV11-2 and TRBJ2-7, is as follows: EAGVAQSPRYKIIEKRQSVAFWCNPISGHATLYWYQQILGQGPKLLIQFQNNGVVDDSQLPKDRFSAERLKGVDSTLKIQPAKLEDSAVYLCASSLLGINEQYFGPGTRLTVT.

This rearrangement joins TRBV6-1 to TRBJ2-2; D is possibly TRBD1 (6 bases). V was shortened by 1 base and J by 6 bases, with 9 bases between the two germline ends. Germline assignment: CDR1 MNHNS and CDR2 SASEGT. The CDR3 sequence is 14 residues long. The CDR3 DNA follows: TGTGCCAGCAGTGAAGTTAGGGGGTCCGGGGAGCTGTTTTTT. This translates into CASSEVRGSGELFF.

The V call is TRBV27, the J call TRBJ2-1, with D unresolved. V dropped 3 bases and J dropped 7 bases, with 13 bases sitting between them. Germline CDR1 is MNHEY and CDR2 is SMNVEV (reference sequence). This CDR3 is built from 14 residues. The CDR3 sequence is CASSFGGPLNEQFF. Here the CDR3 DNA reads TGTGCCAGCAGTTTTGGCGGACCCCTTAATGAGCAGTTCTTC.

The rearrangement joins TRBV7-2 to TRBJ2-3; D gene ambiguous. V was shortened by 2 bases and J by 0 bases, with 12 bases between the two germline ends. This CDR3 region has 16 residues. The germline V gene encodes CDR1 SGHTA and CDR2 FQGNSA. The CDR3 DNA is TGTGCCAGCAGCTTATGGGGATTATCTAGCACAGATACGCAGTATTTT. This gives the protein CASSLWGLSSTDTQYF.

The sample holds a few counts of this clone. The chain uses TRBV18 and TRBJ1-2; TRBD1 might be the D (6 bases). The germline V gene has CDR1 KGHSH and CDR2 LQKENI. With 5 bases removed from V and 6 bases from J, the gap between germline ends came to 13 bases. This CDR3 spans 13 amino acids. CDR3 in amino acids: CASSSTGSDGYTF. In DNA, the CDR3 is TGTGCCAGCTCATCTACAGGGTCGGATGGCTACACCTTC.

V usage is TRBV6-6 and J usage is TRBJ2-7, with 10 bases identical to TRBD1. The germline CDR1 and CDR2 sequences are MNHNY and SVGAGI (reference sequence). CDR3 size: 14 residues. The J segment lost 2 bases and the V segment lost 6 bases, leaving 4 bases of the junction unmatched. The CDR3 here is CASSYGTGAYEQYF. In DNA, the CDR3 is TGTGCCAGCAGCTACGGGACAGGGGCCTACGAGCAGTACTTC.

The chain recombines TRBV6-6 with TRBJ2-3; 7 bases align to TRBD2. The V gene's germline CDR1 is MNHNY and CDR2 SVGAGI (reference sequence). CDR3 size: 15 residues. Unmatched junction bases numbered 7, after V lost 2 bases and J lost 5 bases. The CDR3 here is CASSYTRGEVDTQYF. CDR3 in DNA: TGTGCCAGCAGTTACACTCGGGGGGAGGTAGATACGCAGTATTTT.

The rearrangement links TRBV4-1 to TRBJ1-1, with a tentative D call TRBD1 (5 bases). The germline V gene has CDR1 MGHRA and CDR2 YSYEKL. The V and J ends lost 0 bases and 1 base respectively, with 18 bases between them. The CDR3 loop spans 18 amino acids. CDR3 sequence (DNA): TGCGCCAGCAGCCAAGAACGGGTCTCAGACAGTTCGAACACTGAAGCTTTCTTT. The encoded protein is CASSQERVSDSSNTEAFF.

V is TRBV11-3 and J is TRBJ1-1; D remains unclear. Germline loops: CDR1 SGHNT, CDR2 YENEEA. The CDR3 is made up of 13 amino acids. V was pared by 6 bases and J by 0 bases, with 8 bases between. The CDR3 spells CASSPEMNTEAFF. The CDR3 DNA follows: TGTGCCAGCAGTCCGGAGATGAACACTGAAGCTTTCTTT.

This sequence joins TRBV27 and TRBJ2-1; D tentatively fits TRBD1 or TRBD2 (6 bases each). Germline V lookup: CDR1 MNHEY, CDR2 SMNVEV (reference sequence). The CDR3 has 14 residues. Deletions cut 6 bases from V and 7 bases from J, with 16 bases between. The CDR3 DNA reads TGTGCCAGCAGCTCCTGGGGGGCAGGGAATGAGCAGTTCTTC. Protein: CASSSWGAGNEQFF.

V usage is TRBV6-5 and J usage is TRBJ2-3; 15 bases map to TRBD2. Looked up from germline, CDR1 is MNHEY and CDR2 is SVGAGI. This CDR3 is 16 amino acids long. J gave up 6 bases and V 4 bases, and 5 bases lay outside the gene matches. The CDR3 region is CASSSGTSGGRDTQYF. In DNA, the CDR3 is TGTGCCAGCAGTTCCGGGACTAGCGGGGGGAGGGATACGCAGTATTTT.

This chain uses TRBV27 with TRBJ2-7; no reliable D call. Per germline, CDR1 MNHEY and CDR2 SMNVEV (reference sequence). V was cut by 6 bases and J by 4 bases, with 13 bases left in between. The CDR3 runs to 13 residues. The CDR3 sequence: CASRGLQAYEQYF. The CDR3 nucleotides read TGTGCCAGCAGGGGTTTGCAGGCATACGAGCAGTACTTC.

The chain couples TRBV10-2 to TRBJ1-2; a weak D match, TRBD1 (5 bases). V was clipped by 2 bases and J by 1 base, with 5 bases between them. Germline V gives CDR1 WSHSY, CDR2 SAAADI. There are 13 residues in the CDR3. The CDR3 sequence is CASSEDSNYGYTF. DNA for the CDR3: TGCGCCAGCAGTGAGGACAGTAACTATGGCTACACCTTC.

V gene TRBV6-1 combines with J gene TRBJ1-6, with D possibly TRBD1 on 5 matching bases. Germline CDR1 MNHNS, CDR2 SASEGT. This CDR3 has 15 amino acids. Trimming took 3 bases from V and 3 from J, leaving 9 bases between them. This CDR3 is CASSDMTDYNSPLHF. The CDR3 DNA reads as TGTGCCAGCAGTGATATGACAGACTATAATTCACCCCTCCACTTT.

V gene TRBV5-1 combines with J gene TRBJ2-2, with D perhaps TRBD1 (6 bases). The CDR3 sequence is 15 residues long. Germline CDR1 SGHRS, CDR2 YFSETQ. Trimming pared 4 bases from V and 4 bases from J, leaving 14 bases between. CDR3 protein: CASSLAGGVTGELFF. CDR3 DNA: TGCGCCAGCAGCCTAGCTGGGGGCGTCACCGGGGAGCTGTTTTTT.

The J gene is TRBJ1-1, the V gene TRBV27; D might be TRBD1 (5 bases). With 2 bases removed from V and 4 bases from J, the gap between germline ends came to 11 bases. In germline, CDR1 is MNHEY, CDR2 SMNVEV (reference sequence). The CDR3 runs 14 residues. CDR3 sequence reads: CASSLGQGGTEAFF. The CDR3 bases are TGTGCCAGCAGTTTAGGGCAGGGAGGCACTGAAGCTTTCTTT.

This CDR3 is CAISGIAQETQYF. DNA of the CDR3: TGTGCCATCAGTGGAATAGCGCAGGAGACCCAGTACTTC. The J gene is TRBJ2-5, the V gene TRBV10-3, with D perhaps TRBD2 (5 bases). Germline V gene data show CDR1 as ENHRY and CDR2 as SYGVKD. Trimming left V 4 bases short and J 5 bases short, with 11 bases between. The CDR3 totals 13 residues.

The CDR3 sequence: CASSLLGAPSGNTIYF. The DNA for the CDR3 is TGTGCCAGCAGCTTATTGGGGGCTCCCTCTGGAAACACCATATATTTT. This chain links TRBV13 with TRBJ1-3, with a possible D match to TRBD1 (6 bases). The CDR3 spans 16 residues. Germline CDR1 is PRHDT and CDR2 is FYEKMQ (reference sequence). V was trimmed by 2 bases and J by 0 bases, leaving 11 bases between them. Full variable domain (remainder filled in from reference TRBV13 and TRBJ1-3): AAGVIQSPRHLIKEKRETATLKCYPIPRHDTVYWYQQGPGQDPQFLISFYEKMQSDKGSIPDRFSAQQFSDYHSELNMSSLELGDSALYFCASSLLGAPSGNTIYFGEGSWLTVV.

The chain employs TRBV27 and TRBJ1-5, with D unresolved. The germline gives CDR1 MNHEY, CDR2 SMNVEV (reference sequence). The CDR3 contains 13 residues. The V and J ends lost 3 bases and 7 bases respectively, with 10 bases between them. Here the CDR3 reads CASSLGIGQPQHF. CDR3 sequence (DNA): TGTGCCAGCAGTTTGGGGATCGGACAGCCCCAGCATTTT.

The gene calls are TRBV13 and TRBJ2-3; D is ambiguous. From germline, CDR1 is PRHDT and CDR2 FYEKMQ (reference sequence). The ends were cut back, 7 bases at V and 2 bases at J, with 10 bases in the middle. The CDR3 runs to 13 residues. CDR3 sequence (DNA): TGTGCCAGCATACTACGAAACACAGATACGCAGTATTTT. The encoded protein is CASILRNTDTQYF.

This clone appeared once. The rearrangement uses TRBV27 and TRBJ2-3, with D unclear. The V gene lost 2 bases and the J gene lost 3 bases, with 6 bases spanning the gap. There are 13 residues in the CDR3. Germline V gene sequence: CDR1 MNHEY, CDR2 SMNVEV (reference sequence). CDR3: CASSLKRTDTQYF. Here the CDR3 DNA reads TGTGCCAGCAGTTTAAAGCGTACAGATACGCAGTATTTT.